This T cell receptor beta chain was retrieved from a study of blood T cell repertoires in COVID-19. There are 14 residues in the CDR3. Per the germline V gene, CDR1 is SGHRS and CDR2 is YFSETQ. Trimming took off 1 base at V and 7 bases at J, with 11 bases between the two ends. In the authors' workflow: Quantification of nucleated cells was approximated via reference gene primer amplification. TCRdb's copy holds only in-frame clones and misses some; the assay was immunoSEQ multiplex PCR. The V and J calls and the clone size are those of that table, but D and trimming were determined from the DNA. The profile shows approximately 300,000 clones, about 82% of them singletons.

The chain has TRBV5-1 and TRBJ2-2, with D maybe TRBD2 (6 bases). This sequence originates from a woman aged 45-65 years with acute or convalescent COVID-19. The sample consisted of peripheral blood. Written as DNA, the CDR3 is TGCGCCAGCAGCTTGATCGGGAGTAACGGGGAGCTGTTTTTT. Amino acid sequence: CASSLIGSNGELFF.